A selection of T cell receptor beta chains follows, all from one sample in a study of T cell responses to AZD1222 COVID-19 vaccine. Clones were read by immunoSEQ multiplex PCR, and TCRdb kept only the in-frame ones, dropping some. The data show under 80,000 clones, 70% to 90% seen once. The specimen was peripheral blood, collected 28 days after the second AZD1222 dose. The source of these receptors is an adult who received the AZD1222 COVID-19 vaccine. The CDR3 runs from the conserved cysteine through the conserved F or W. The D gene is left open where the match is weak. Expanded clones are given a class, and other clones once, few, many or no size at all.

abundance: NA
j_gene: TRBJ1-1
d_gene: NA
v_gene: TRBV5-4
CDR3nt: TGTGCCAGCAGCATTAGGGCGAGGGCGACTGAAGCTTTCTTT
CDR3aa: CASSIRARATEAFF

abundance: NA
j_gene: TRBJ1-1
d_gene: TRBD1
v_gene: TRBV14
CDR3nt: TGTGCCAGCAGCCAGACGACAGGGGGCTCGACTGAAGCTTTCTTT
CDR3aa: CASSQTTGGSTEAFF

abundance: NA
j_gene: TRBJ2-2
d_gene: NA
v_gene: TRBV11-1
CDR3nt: TGTGCCAGCAGCTTGACAGGCACCGGGGAGCTGTTTTTT
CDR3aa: CASSLTGTGELFF

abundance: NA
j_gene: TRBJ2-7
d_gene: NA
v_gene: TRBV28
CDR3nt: TGTGCCAGCCTGGGGTGGGGTTTAGACTACGAGCAGTACTTC
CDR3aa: CASLGWGLDYEQYF

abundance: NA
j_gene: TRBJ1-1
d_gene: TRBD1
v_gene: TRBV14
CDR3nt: TGTGCCAGCAGCGTAGCCGGGACAGGGGCCGGGGAAGCTTTCTTT
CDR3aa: CASSVAGTGAGEAFF

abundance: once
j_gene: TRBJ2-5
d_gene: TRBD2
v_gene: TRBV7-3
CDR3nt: TGTGCCAGCAGCTTGGGACTAGCGGGAGTAGAGACCCAGTACTTC
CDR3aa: CASSLGLAGVETQYF

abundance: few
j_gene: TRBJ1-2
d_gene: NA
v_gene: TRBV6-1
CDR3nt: TGTGCCAGCGAAGGGGCCAGGGGCTATGGCTACACCTTC
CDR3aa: CASEGARGYGYTF

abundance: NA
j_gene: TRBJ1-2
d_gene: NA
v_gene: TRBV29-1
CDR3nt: TGCAGCGTTGAGATGCAGGGATGGGGCTATGGCTACACCTTC
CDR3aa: CSVEMQGWGYGYTF

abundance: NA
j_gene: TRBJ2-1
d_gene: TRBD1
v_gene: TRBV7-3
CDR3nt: TGTGCCAGCAGCCCCCAACAGGGGAACCCCTCCACCGATGAGCAGTTCTTC
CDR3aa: CASSPQQGNPSTDEQFF

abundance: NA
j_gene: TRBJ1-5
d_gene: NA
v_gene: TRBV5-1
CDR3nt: TGCGCCAGCAGCTTACAGATTGGGCAGCCCCAGCATTTT
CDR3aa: CASSLQIGQPQHF

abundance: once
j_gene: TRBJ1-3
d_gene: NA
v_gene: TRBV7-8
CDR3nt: TGTGCCAGCAGCTTAGGGCCGGACCCCGCATCTGGAAACACCATATATTTT
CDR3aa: CASSLGPDPASGNTIYF

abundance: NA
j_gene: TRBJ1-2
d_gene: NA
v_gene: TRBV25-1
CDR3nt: TGTGCCAGCAGTGAACTAGACCGCTACTATGGCTACACCTTC
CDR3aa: CASSELDRYYGYTF

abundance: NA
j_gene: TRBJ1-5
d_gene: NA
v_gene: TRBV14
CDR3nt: TGTGCCAGCAGCCAAGACGCCCTCGGGGGGCCCCAGCATTTT
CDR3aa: CASSQDALGGPQHF

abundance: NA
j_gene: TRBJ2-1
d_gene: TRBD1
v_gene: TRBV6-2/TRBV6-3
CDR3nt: TGTGCCAGCATCCCCGACAGGGTTTCCTACAATGAGCAGTTCTTC
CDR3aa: CASIPDRVSYNEQFF

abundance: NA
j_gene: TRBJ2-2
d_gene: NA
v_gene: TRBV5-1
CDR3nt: TGCGCCAGCAGCTTGGATCGCTCGGACACCGGGGAGCTGTTTTTT
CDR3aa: CASSLDRSDTGELFF